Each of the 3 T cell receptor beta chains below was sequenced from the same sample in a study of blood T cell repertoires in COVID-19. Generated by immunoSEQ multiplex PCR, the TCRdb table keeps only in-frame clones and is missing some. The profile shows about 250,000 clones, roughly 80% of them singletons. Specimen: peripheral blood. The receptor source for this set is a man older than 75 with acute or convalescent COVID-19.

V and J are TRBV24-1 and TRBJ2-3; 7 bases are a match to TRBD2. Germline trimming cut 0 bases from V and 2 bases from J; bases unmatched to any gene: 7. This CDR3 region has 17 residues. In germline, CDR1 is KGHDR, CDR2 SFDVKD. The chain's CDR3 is CATSDLRAGTNTDTQYF. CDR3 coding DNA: TGTGCCACCAGTGATTTGCGGGCCGGGACTAACACAGATACGCAGTATTTT.

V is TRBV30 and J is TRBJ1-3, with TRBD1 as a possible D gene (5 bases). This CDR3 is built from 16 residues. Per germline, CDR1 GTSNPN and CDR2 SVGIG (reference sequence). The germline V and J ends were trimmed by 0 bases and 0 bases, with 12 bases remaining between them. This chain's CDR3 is CAWSVSGGSSGNTIYF. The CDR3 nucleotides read TGTGCCTGGAGTGTATCGGGGGGTAGCTCTGGAAACACCATATATTTT.

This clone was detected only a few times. CDR3 nucleotide sequence: TGTGCCAGCAGTTTGGCGGGGGGAGCTAACTATGGCTACACCTTC. Protein product: CASSLAGGANYGYTF. The genes are TRBV28 and TRBJ1-2, with D perhaps matching TRBD1 (5 bases). In germline, CDR1 is MDHEN, CDR2 SYDVKM. Trimming took off 3 bases at V and 0 bases at J, with 11 bases between the two ends. The CDR3 length is 15 residues.